This T cell receptor (beta chain) was documented in a study of Ad26.COV2.S vaccination and SARS-CoV-2 variants (dated by TCRdb to the early 2020s). A note on the overall study: Vaccine-arm donors came from COV1001, a multicentre, randomized, double-blind, placebo-controlled phase I-IIa trial of Ad26.COV2.S in healthy adults. Dosing of Ad26.COV2.S was intramuscular, at either 5x10^10 or 1x10^11 viral particles, delivered as one shot or as two shots spaced 56 days apart. The specificity and breadth of SARS-CoV-2-reactive T cell receptors after Ad26.COV2.S vaccination were assessed by TCRbeta repertoire sequencing. The TCR-sequenced set comprised around 30 samples: approximately 19 Ad26.COV2.S vaccine recipients, 5 placebo recipients and 8 SARS-CoV-2 convalescent individuals. Trial participants were randomized into five groups of five: low-dose or high-dose Ad26.COV2.S given once or twice, or placebo on both occasions. Investigators did not know the trial group allocation while performing experiments and assessing outcomes.

Note on this clone: Its binding antigen is unknown. No per-base quality is available; no much larger clone lies one base away.

The sample's treatment or condition label, in plain terms: some 20 received Ad26.COV2.S at low or high dose, single or two shots; 5 received placebo; per-sample allocation not given. For vaccine and placebo recipients, repertoires were sequenced using samples collected on day 63 after the first injection. Cohort 1b enrolled about two dozen adults aged 18-55 years at a single site in Boston, USA, between 29 July and 7 August 2020. Ad26.COV2.S consisted of a replication-incompetent adenovirus type 26 vector by which a prefusion-stabilized SARS-CoV-2 spike protein from the original Wuhan strain was expressed. The immunoSEQ Assay was the method used to sequence TCRbeta CDR3 regions. After extraction, genomic DNA underwent amplification by bias-controlled multiplex PCR, followed by high-throughput sequencing. The original pipeline was this. To quantify the absolute abundance of every unique TCRbeta CDR3 region, sequences were collapsed and filtered. Usable DNA was measured by amplifying reference genes present in all nucleated cells, and TCRbeta template counts were normalized to that usable DNA to estimate T cell fraction. Repertoire TCRs were annotated as SARS-CoV-2-specific when V gene, CDR3 amino acid sequence and J gene were exactly matched to a known reactive TCR set. The reference SARS-CoV-2 TCR set was derived from MIRA and filtered for enrichment in COVID-19-positive ImmuneCODE repertoires, a step that removed public or cross-reactive TCRs. Using the MIRA antigens, annotated TCRs were further analysed by specific ORF or by position within an ORF. Breadth was defined as annotated unique rearrangements over total unique productive rearrangements; depth was the summed frequency of those rearrangements. Group comparisons of TCR breadth used two-sided Wilcoxon rank-sum tests. Here the immuneACCESS table is served through TCRdb, limited to in-frame sequences with V and J called. Missing clones are a known gap in these copies; in checked studies unresolved V genes cover under half, and the rest lacks a known reason. Clone size and the V and J calls come from that table; the DNA yielded D and trimming. A total of 400,000 to 450,000 clones appear in this sample, roughly 88% of them only once. The ten largest clones represent less than 4.5% of the sample.

V trim: 6 bases; J trim: 10 bases; unmatched bases: 12. From the cysteine up to the phenylalanine, the CDR3 has a length of 15 residues. CDR3 DNA is the only sequence kept; it has 45 bases, read in frame from the first base. CDR1 and CDR2, per the germline V gene, are MNHEY and SVGAGI. The paper's findings and limits, for the study overall: Ad26.COV2.S recipients had higher spike-specific TCR breadth than placebo recipients (P = 0.0014). The authors noted that the TCR breadth and depth analyses may have underestimated total T cell responses. The study lacked the statistical power to compare responses across vaccine doses or regimens. After vaccination, substantial breadth of spike-specific CD8+ and CD4+ T cell responses was reported. Vaccine and placebo recipients had comparable non-spike TCR breadth, which fits with the vaccine containing only spike.

The origin of this receptor is a person aged 18-65 years who received the Ad26.COV2.S COVID-19 vaccine or a placebo. The sample consisted of peripheral blood, taken in a trial of Ad26.COV2.S vaccine versus placebo. The chain employs TRBV6-5 and TRBJ1-6; a stretch of 7 junction bases matches TRBD1. The sequenced DNA is TGTGCCAGCAGCCGACAGGGAAAGGTAGAATCACCCCTCCACTTT. Translated, it reads CASSRQGKVESPLHF.